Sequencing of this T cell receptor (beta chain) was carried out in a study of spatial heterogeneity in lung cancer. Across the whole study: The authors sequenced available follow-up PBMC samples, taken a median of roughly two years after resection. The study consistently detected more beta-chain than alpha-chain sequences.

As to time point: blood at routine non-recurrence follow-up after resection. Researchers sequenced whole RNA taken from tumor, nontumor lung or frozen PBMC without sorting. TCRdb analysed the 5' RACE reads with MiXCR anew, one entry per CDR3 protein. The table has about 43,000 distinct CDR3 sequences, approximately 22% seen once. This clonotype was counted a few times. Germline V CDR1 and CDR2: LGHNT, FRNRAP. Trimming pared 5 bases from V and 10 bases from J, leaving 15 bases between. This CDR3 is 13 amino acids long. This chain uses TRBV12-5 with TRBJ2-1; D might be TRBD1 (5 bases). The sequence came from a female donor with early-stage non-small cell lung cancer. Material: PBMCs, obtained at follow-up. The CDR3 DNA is TGTGCTAGTGGTCTCCCTGGCCGGACAGAGCAGTTCTTC. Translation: CASGLPGRTEQFF.